This TCR beta chain was obtained from a study of T cells in Graves' hyperthyroidism and ophthalmopathy. Findings and limits, study-wide: The majority of expanded thyroid clonotypes above 0.001 also appeared in blood. Separation of ophthalmopathy from stable hyperthyroidism was achieved by a 13 V-J model.

Exclusion of a patient resulted from uncontrolled infection, other autoimmune disease, pregnancy or lactation. CDR3 length: 12 amino acids. Germline CDR1 and CDR2: DFQATT and SNEGSKA (reference sequence). Trimming took 8 bases from V and 3 from J, leaving 13 bases between them. Researchers took RNA transcripts and amplified the TCR beta CDR3 regions from them. HTBI primers were used for first-round RT-PCR of the TCR CDR3. TCRdb re-called the multiplex PCR reads with MiXCR, one entry per CDR3 protein. Of under 550,000 distinct CDR3 sequences detected, about 13% appear once; the ten largest clones hold about 5%. Details on this clonotype: The antigen is not known. It may be a read error: a sequence one base away is much more abundant.

The sequence was obtained from a woman aged 18-29 years with Graves' hyperthyroidism. This sequence joins TRBV20-1 and TRBJ1-1; TRBD1 is a possible D gene (5 bases). The sample comprised blood. As DNA, the CDR3 is TGCAGTTACGACGGGGGAGACACTGAAGCTTTCTTT. This codes for CSYDGGDTEAFF.